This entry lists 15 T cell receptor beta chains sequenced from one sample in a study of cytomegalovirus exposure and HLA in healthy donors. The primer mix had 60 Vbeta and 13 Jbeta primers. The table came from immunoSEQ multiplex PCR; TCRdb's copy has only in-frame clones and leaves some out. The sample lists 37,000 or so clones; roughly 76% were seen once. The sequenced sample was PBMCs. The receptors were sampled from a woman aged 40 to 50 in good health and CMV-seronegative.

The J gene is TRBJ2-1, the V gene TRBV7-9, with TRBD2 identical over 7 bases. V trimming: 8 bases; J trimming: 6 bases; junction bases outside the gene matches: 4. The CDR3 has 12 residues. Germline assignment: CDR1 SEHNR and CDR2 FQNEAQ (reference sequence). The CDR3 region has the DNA TGTGCCAGCGGGGGGGACGGCAATGAGCAGTTCTTC. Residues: CASGGDGNEQFF.

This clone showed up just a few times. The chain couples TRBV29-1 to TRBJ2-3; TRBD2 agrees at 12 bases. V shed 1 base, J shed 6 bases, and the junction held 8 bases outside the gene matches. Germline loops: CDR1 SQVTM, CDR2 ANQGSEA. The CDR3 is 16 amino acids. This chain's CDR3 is CSVEGGLAGGPDTQYF. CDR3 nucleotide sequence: TGCAGCGTTGAAGGTGGGCTAGCGGGGGGGCCTGATACGCAGTATTTT.

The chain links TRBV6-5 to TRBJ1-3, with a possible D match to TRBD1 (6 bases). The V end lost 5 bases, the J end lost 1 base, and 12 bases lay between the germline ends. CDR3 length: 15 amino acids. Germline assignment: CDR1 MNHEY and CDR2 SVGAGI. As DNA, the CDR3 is TGTGCCAGCAGTCCCGACAGGAGTTCTGGAAACACCATATATTTT. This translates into CASSPDRSSGNTIYF.

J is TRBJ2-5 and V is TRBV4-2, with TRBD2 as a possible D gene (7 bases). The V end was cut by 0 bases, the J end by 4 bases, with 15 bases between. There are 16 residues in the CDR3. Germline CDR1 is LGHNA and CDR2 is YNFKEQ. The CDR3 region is CASSQDRRGGGETQYF. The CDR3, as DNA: TGTGCCAGCAGCCAAGATAGGAGGGGGGGAGGAGAGACCCAGTACTTC.

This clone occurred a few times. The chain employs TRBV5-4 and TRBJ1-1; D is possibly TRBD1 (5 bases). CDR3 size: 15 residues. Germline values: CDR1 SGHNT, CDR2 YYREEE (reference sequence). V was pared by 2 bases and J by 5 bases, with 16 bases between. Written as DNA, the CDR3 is TGTGCCAGCAGCTTCCCTACAAGGGGTGATACTGAAGCTTTCTTT. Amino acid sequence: CASSFPTRGDTEAFF.

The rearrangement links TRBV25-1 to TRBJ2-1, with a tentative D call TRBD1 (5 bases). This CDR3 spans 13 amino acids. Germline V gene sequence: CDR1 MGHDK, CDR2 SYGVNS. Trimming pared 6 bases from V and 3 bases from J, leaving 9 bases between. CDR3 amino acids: CASRDTHYNEQFF. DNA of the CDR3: TGTGCCAGCAGGGACACCCACTACAATGAGCAGTTCTTC.

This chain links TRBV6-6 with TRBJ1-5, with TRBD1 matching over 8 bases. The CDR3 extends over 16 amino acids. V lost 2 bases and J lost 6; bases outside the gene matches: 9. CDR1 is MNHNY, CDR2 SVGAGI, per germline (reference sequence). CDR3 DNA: TGTGCCAGCAGTTACGGGGGGACAGGAGAGTTTCAGCCCCAGCATTTT. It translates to CASSYGGTGEFQPQHF.

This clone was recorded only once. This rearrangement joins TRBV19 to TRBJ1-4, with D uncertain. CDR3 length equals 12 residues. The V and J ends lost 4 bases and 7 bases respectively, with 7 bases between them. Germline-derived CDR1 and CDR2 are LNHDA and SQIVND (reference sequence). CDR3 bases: TGTGCCAGTAGTAGTCGAGGTGAAAAACTGTTTTTT. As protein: CASSSRGEKLFF.

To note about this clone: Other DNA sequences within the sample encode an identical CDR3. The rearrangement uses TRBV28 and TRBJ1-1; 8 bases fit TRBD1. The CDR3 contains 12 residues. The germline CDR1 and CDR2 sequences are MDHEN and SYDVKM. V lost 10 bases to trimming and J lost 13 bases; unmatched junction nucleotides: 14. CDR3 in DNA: TGTGCCACCCATTCGAATGCAGGGACAGGTTTCTTT. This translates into CATHSNAGTGFF.

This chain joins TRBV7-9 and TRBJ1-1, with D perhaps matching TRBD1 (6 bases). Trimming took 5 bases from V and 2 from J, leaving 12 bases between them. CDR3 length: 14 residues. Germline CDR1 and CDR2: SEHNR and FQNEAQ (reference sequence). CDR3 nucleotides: TGTGCCAGCAGCCCCAAGGGGGAAAACACTGAAGCTTTCTTT. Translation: CASSPKGENTEAFF.

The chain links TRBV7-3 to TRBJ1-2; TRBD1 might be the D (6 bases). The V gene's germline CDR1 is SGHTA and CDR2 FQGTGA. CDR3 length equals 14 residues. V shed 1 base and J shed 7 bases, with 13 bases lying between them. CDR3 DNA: TGTGCCAGCAGCTTAAACCAGGGGTTGGTTGGCTACACCTTC. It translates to CASSLNQGLVGYTF. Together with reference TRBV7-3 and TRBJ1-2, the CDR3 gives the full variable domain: GAGVSQTPSNKVTEKGKYVELRCDPISGHTALYWYRQSLGQGPEFLIYFQGTGAADDSGLPNDRFFAVRPEGSVSTLKIQRTERGDSAVYLCASSLNQGLVGYTFGSGTRLTVV.

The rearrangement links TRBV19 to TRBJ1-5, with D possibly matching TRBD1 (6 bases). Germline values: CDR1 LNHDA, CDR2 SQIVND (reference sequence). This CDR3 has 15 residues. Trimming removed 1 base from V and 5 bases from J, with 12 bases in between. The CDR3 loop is CASSIGSQGDQPQHF. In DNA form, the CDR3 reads TGTGCCAGTAGTATAGGTTCACAGGGTGATCAGCCCCAGCATTTT.

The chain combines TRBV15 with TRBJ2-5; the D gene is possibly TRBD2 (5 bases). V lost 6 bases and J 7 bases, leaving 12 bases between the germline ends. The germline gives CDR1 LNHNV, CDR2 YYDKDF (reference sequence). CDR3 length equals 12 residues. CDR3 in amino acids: CATSMAEGTQYF. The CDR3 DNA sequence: TGTGCCACCAGTATGGCTGAGGGGACCCAGTACTTC.

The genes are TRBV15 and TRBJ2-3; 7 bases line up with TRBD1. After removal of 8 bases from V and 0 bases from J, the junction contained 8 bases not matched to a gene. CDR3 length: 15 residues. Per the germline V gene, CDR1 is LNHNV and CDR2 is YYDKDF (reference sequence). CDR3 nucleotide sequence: TGTGCCACCGCTATACAGGGGCTGAGCACAGATACGCAGTATTTT. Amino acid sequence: CATAIQGLSTDTQYF. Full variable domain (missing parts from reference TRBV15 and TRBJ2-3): DAMVIQNPRYQVTQFGKPVTLSCSQTLNHNVMYWYQQKSSQAPKLLFHYYDKDFNNEADTPDNFQSRRPNTSFCFLDIRSPGLGDTAMYLCATAIQGLSTDTQYFGPGTRLTVL.

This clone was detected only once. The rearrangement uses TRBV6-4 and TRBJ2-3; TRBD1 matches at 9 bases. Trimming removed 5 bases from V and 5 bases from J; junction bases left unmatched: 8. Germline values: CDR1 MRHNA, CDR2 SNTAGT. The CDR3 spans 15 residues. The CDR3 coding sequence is TGTGCCAGCAGTAGGGACAGGGCGCCATTAGATACGCAGTATTTT. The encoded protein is CASSRDRAPLDTQYF.